A selection of T cell receptor beta chains follows, all from one sample in a study of metastatic and nonmetastatic thyroid tumors. TCRdb redid the clone calls on the PCR reads using MiXCR. This table has about 15,000 clones, about 31% appearing once. The sequencing input was blood. Receptors were obtained from a female donor with papillary thyroid cancer or a benign thyroid nodule (not recorded which). Some clones in this sample may be carry-over from other donors' samples. The CDR3 runs from the conserved cysteine through the conserved F or W. Each record gives: J gene, D gene, clone size, V gene, CDR3 protein, CDR3 DNA. The D gene is left open where the match is weak. A row's size may be missing; if present it is once, few, many or a size class.

j_gene: TRBJ1-1
d_gene: TRBD1
abundance: -
v_gene: TRBV5-1
CDR3aa: CASSSRTGGFGTEAFF
CDR3nt: TGCGCCAGCAGCTCCCGGACAGGTGGCTTTGGAACTGAAGCTTTCTTT

j_gene: TRBJ2-6
d_gene: -
abundance: -
v_gene: TRBV24-1
CDR3aa: CATSDPRLHDVLTF
CDR3nt: TGTGCCACCAGTGATCCGCGACTCCACGACGTCCTGACTTTC

j_gene: TRBJ1-3
d_gene: -
abundance: -
v_gene: TRBV20-1
CDR3aa: CSARSMAGDPSGNTIYF
CDR3nt: TGCAGTGCTAGATCGATGGCAGGGGACCCCTCTGGAAACACCATATATTTT

j_gene: TRBJ2-7
d_gene: -
abundance: medium-sized
v_gene: TRBV19
CDR3aa: CASSRGMDPTTYEQYF
CDR3nt: TGTGCCAGTAGTCGGGGGATGGACCCGACAACCTACGAGCAGTACTTC

j_gene: TRBJ2-1
d_gene: TRBD1
abundance: many
v_gene: TRBV2
CDR3aa: CASQPGQDYNEQFF
CDR3nt: TGTGCCAGCCAACCGGGACAGGACTACAATGAGCAGTTCTTC

j_gene: TRBJ2-7
d_gene: TRBD1
abundance: few
v_gene: TRBV28
CDR3aa: CASSDSRDSSYEQYF
CDR3nt: TGTGCCAGCAGTGACTCCCGGGACAGCTCCTACGAGCAGTACTTC

j_gene: TRBJ2-7
d_gene: -
abundance: many
v_gene: TRBV7-3
CDR3aa: CASSDSLMRGQRGASYEQYF
CDR3nt: TGTGCCAGCAGCGACTCCCTGATGCGAGGACAGCGGGGTGCATCCTACGAGCAGTACTTC

j_gene: TRBJ2-5
d_gene: -
abundance: medium-sized
v_gene: TRBV7-2
CDR3aa: CASSAQETQYF
CDR3nt: TGTGCCAGCAGCGCACAAGAGACCCAGTACTTC

j_gene: TRBJ2-5
d_gene: -
abundance: few
v_gene: TRBV10-3
CDR3aa: CAISVLVDRHTQYF
CDR3nt: TGTGCCATCAGCGTTCTAGTTGACCGGCATACCCAGTACTTC

j_gene: TRBJ2-2
d_gene: -
abundance: few
v_gene: TRBV5-1
CDR3aa: CASSHGTSGELFF
CDR3nt: TGCGCCAGCAGCCATGGGACGAGCGGGGAGCTGTTTTTT